These 32 T cell receptor beta chains were sequenced from one sample in a study of human T cells and chemical hapten exposure. Using its own MiXCR run on the RACE reads, TCRdb lists one record per CDR3 protein. The sample has approximately 82,000 distinct CDR3 sequences; about 10% are singletons. Documented time point: patch test 1, 2 weeks after DPC sensitization. The treatment: therapeutic diphenylcyclopropenone sensitization with weekly scalp DPC. Here the sequenced sample was whole blood, taken in connection with sensitization to the hapten diphenylcyclopropenone (DPC). These receptors originate from a man aged 40-49 years with alopecia areata. Some clones in this sample may be carry-over from other donors' samples.

V and J are TRBV10-3 and TRBJ2-7, with TRBD1 identical over 7 bases. From germline, CDR1 is ENHRY and CDR2 SYGVKD. This CDR3 spans 13 amino acids. Trimming removed 2 bases from V and 2 bases from J; junction bases left unmatched: 0. DNA for the CDR3: TGTGCCATCAGTGAGCAGGGGGCCTACGAGCAGTACGTC. Its translation is CAISEQGAYEQYV.

This clonotype was recorded a few times. V and J are TRBV9 and TRBJ2-3; 12 bases are a match to TRBD1. The V gene's germline CDR1 is SGDLS and CDR2 YYNGEE. CDR3 length equals 17 residues. V lost 3 bases, J lost 4 bases, and 9 bases stayed unmatched. The CDR3 region has the DNA TGTGCCAGCAGCGACGACATCCGGGACAGGGGGCCAGATACGCAGTATTTT. Amino acids: CASSDDIRDRGPDTQYF.

This clonotype was seen repeatedly, ten times or more. J is TRBJ1-6 and V is TRBV20-1, with D possibly being TRBD1 (5 bases). This CDR3 is 14 amino acids long. Germline values: CDR1 DFQATT, CDR2 SNEGSKA (reference sequence). V was shortened by 3 bases and J by 8 bases, with 14 bases between the two germline ends. The CDR3 nucleotides are TGCAGTGCTAGCCTCGGGACGGACTATTCACCCCTCCACTTT. This encodes CSASLGTDYSPLHF.

This clonotype was picked up many times. The gene calls are TRBV5-1 and TRBJ2-3, with D perhaps given as TRBD1 or TRBD2 (5 bases each). The V and J ends lost 4 bases and 4 bases respectively, with 13 bases between them. Germline values: CDR1 SGHRS, CDR2 YFSETQ. This CDR3 spans 14 amino acids. Here the CDR3 reads CASSLGPLPDTQYF. In DNA form, the CDR3 reads TGCGCCAGCAGCCTGGGACCTCTTCCAGATACGCAGTATTTT.

This clonotype was picked up many times. The chain combines TRBV7-3 with TRBJ2-3, with 14 bases aligning to TRBD2. Trimming at V came to 4 bases and at J to 8 bases, leaving 2 bases not matched to a gene. This CDR3 region has 14 residues. The germline V gene encodes CDR1 SGHTA and CDR2 FQGTGA. CDR3: CASSSGTSGSTQYF. CDR3 coding DNA: TGTGCCAGCAGCTCCGGGACTAGCGGGAGTACGCAGTATTTT. The complete variable domain, with remaining parts taken from reference TRBV7-3 and TRBJ2-3, reads GAGVSQTPSNKVTEKGKYVELRCDPISGHTALYWYRQSLGQGPEFLIYFQGTGAADDSGLPNDRFFAVRPEGSVSTLKIQRTERGDSAVYLCASSSGTSGSTQYFGPGTRLTVL.

In this sample, this clonotype turned up many times. The chain links TRBV29-1 to TRBJ1-1, with 7 bases lining up with TRBD1. From germline, CDR1 is SQVTM and CDR2 ANQGSEA. The CDR3 has 14 residues. Unmatched junction bases numbered 5, after V lost 4 bases and J lost 0 bases. CDR3 residues: CSVVPGQMNTEAFF. The CDR3 nucleotides are TGCAGCGTTGTCCCGGGACAGATGAACACTGAAGCTTTCTTT.

The chain employs TRBV29-1 and TRBJ2-1; possibly TRBD1 for D (5 bases). The CDR3 runs to 13 residues. From germline, CDR1 is SQVTM and CDR2 ANQGSEA. Trimming took off 5 bases at V and 4 bases at J, with 12 bases between the two ends. In DNA, the CDR3 is TGCAGCGTTTACTTCCAGGGTTACAATGAGCAGTTCTTC. This codes for CSVYFQGYNEQFF.

This clonotype was seen more than once but under ten times. In DNA, the CDR3 is TGTGCCACCAGTGATTCGCAGAGGGGCACAGATACGCAGTATTTT. Amino acids: CATSDSQRGTDTQYF. The V gene is TRBV24-1, the J gene TRBJ2-3, with D possibly TRBD2 on 5 matching bases. V lost 2 bases and J 1 base, leaving 9 bases between the germline ends. Germline V gives CDR1 KGHDR, CDR2 SFDVKD. CDR3 length: 15 amino acids.

This clonotype turned up a few times. This sequence joins TRBV24-1 and TRBJ2-2, with D perhaps given as TRBD1 or TRBD2 (6 bases each). Germline V gene sequence: CDR1 KGHDR, CDR2 SFDVKD. The ends were cut back, 1 base at V and 5 bases at J, with 16 bases in the middle. The CDR3 contains 17 residues. The CDR3 loop is CATSDLTGGRGTGELFF. The CDR3 DNA follows: TGTGCCACCAGTGATTTAACCGGGGGCAGGGGTACCGGGGAGCTGTTTTTT.

The rearrangement joins TRBV4-2 to TRBJ2-3; either TRBD1 or TRBD2 may supply D (5 bases each). The V end lost 5 bases, the J end lost 0 bases, and 15 bases lay between the germline ends. The CDR3 totals 16 residues. Germline V gives CDR1 LGHNA, CDR2 YNFKEQ. The CDR3, as DNA: TGTGCCAGCAGCAGATCCGGGACGGACAGCACAGATACGCAGTATTTT. Translation: CASSRSGTDSTDTQYF.

This clonotype was counted many times. The chain is built from TRBV20-1 and TRBJ2-2; no firm D call. V gave up 1 base and J gave up 6 bases, with 6 bases separating them. This CDR3 has 12 amino acids. Germline V gives CDR1 DFQATT, CDR2 SNEGSKA (reference sequence). The CDR3 nucleotides read TGCAGTGCTAGAGCTGGTCCCGGGGAGCTGTTTTTT. Protein sequence: CSARAGPGELFF.

This clonotype was observed many times. The V gene is TRBV2, the J gene TRBJ1-2; D gene unclear. CDR3 size: 16 residues. The germline gives CDR1 SNHLY, CDR2 FYNNEI. With 5 bases removed from V and 0 bases from J, the gap between germline ends came to 16 bases. CDR3 DNA: TGTGCCAGCAGTCCGGATGGATCTTTTACTAACTATGGCTACACCTTC. Its translation is CASSPDGSFTNYGYTF.

The rearrangement joins TRBV29-1 to TRBJ1-1, with a tentative D call TRBD1 (6 bases). Germline V gene sequence: CDR1 SQVTM, CDR2 ANQGSEA. V was cut by 6 bases and J by 0 bases, with 11 bases left in between. The CDR3 extends over 13 amino acids. CDR3 nucleotide sequence: TGCAGCGTGATGGACAGCCTGAACACTGAAGCTTTCTTT. As protein: CSVMDSLNTEAFF. The complete variable domain, with remaining parts taken from reference TRBV29-1 and TRBJ1-1, reads SAVISQKPSRDICQRGTSLTIQCQVDSQVTMMFWYRQQPGQSLTLIATANQGSEATYESGFVIDKFPISRPNLTFSTLTVSNMSPEDSSIYLCSVMDSLNTEAFFGQGTRLTVV.

V and J are TRBV30 and TRBJ2-1; TRBD2 aligns across 10 bases. CDR3 length: 14 amino acids. Germline assignment: CDR1 GTSNPN and CDR2 SVGIG (reference sequence). After removal of 1 base from V and 9 bases from J, the junction contained 6 bases not matched to a gene. The CDR3 coding sequence is TGTGCCTGGAGTGGGGCTAGCGGGAGTTTTGAGCAGTTCTTC. It yields the protein CAWSGASGSFEQFF.

This clonotype was seen only a few times. The rearrangement joins TRBV3-1 to TRBJ1-1; D remains unclear. The length of the CDR3 is 13 residues. The germline V and J ends were trimmed by 0 bases and 3 bases, with 5 bases remaining between them. Germline loops: CDR1 LGHDT, CDR2 YNNKEL (reference sequence). CDR3 sequence: CASSQDIDTEAFF. CDR3 coding DNA: TGTGCCAGCAGCCAAGATATAGACACTGAAGCTTTCTTT.

The chain employs TRBV19 and TRBJ2-5, with D possibly being TRBD1 or TRBD2 (5 bases each). The CDR3 loop spans 12 amino acids. Trimming cost V 9 bases and J 7 bases, with 15 bases left between them. The germline CDR1 and CDR2 sequences are LNHDA and SQIVND (reference sequence). The CDR3 nucleotides read TGTGCCAGCGGGGTTCGTGGGGGGACCCAGTACTTC. Translating it yields CASGVRGGTQYF.

This clonotype has only a few counts. The CDR3: CATGANVLTF. The CDR3, as DNA: TGCGCGACCGGGGCCAACGTCCTGACTTTC. The J gene is TRBJ2-6, the V gene TRBV4-1; D is uncertain. This CDR3 has 10 amino acids. In germline, CDR1 is MGHRA, CDR2 YSYEKL.

This clonotype was observed a few times. The chain joins TRBV2 to TRBJ1-4, with D maybe TRBD1 (5 bases). Deletions cut 1 base from V and 13 bases from J, with 10 bases between. Germline loops: CDR1 SNHLY, CDR2 FYNNEI. CDR3 length: 12 amino acids. DNA for the CDR3: TGTGCCAGCAGTGAAGGAGGGACCACACTGTTTTTT. Its translation: CASSEGGTTLFF.

The rearrangement uses TRBV24-1 and TRBJ1-2; 9 bases agree with TRBD1. The germline gives CDR1 KGHDR, CDR2 SFDVKD. The junction had 4 bases not matched to a gene; V was cut back by 7 bases and J by 2 bases. This CDR3 is 14 amino acids long. CDR3 sequence: CATSSGTGNYGYTF. CDR3 DNA sequence: TGTGCCACCAGCTCCGGGACAGGGAACTATGGCTACACCTTC.

The table lists this clonotype with many counts. This chain uses TRBV28 with TRBJ2-7, with 8 bases lining up with TRBD1. From germline, CDR1 is MDHEN and CDR2 SYDVKM. The CDR3 runs 12 residues. Trimming cost V 9 bases and J 6 bases; bases outside gene matches: 7. CDR3 loop: CASGQGGSEQYF. CDR3 bases: TGTGCCAGTGGACAGGGAGGTTCCGAGCAGTACTTC.

Many counts were recorded for this clonotype. The chain uses TRBV20-1 and TRBJ1-6; 8 bases map to TRBD1. The CDR3 loop spans 15 amino acids. V lost 5 bases, J lost 4 bases, and 7 bases stayed unmatched. Germline CDR1 is DFQATT and CDR2 is SNEGSKA (reference sequence). This chain's CDR3 is CSAYGQGRYNSPLHF. CDR3 nucleotide sequence: TGCAGTGCTTACGGACAGGGCCGTTATAATTCACCCCTCCACTTT.

The chain couples TRBV24-1 to TRBJ2-1, with TRBD2 matching over 8 bases. Germline V gene lookup returns CDR1 KGHDR and CDR2 SFDVKD. The CDR3 is made up of 15 amino acids. J gave up 6 bases and V 10 bases, and 13 bases lay outside the gene matches. The CDR3 is CATARVGGRINEQFF. CDR3 DNA: TGTGCCACGGCTAGGGTCGGCGGGAGGATCAATGAGCAGTTCTTC.

The V and J genes are TRBV12-3 or TRBV12-4 and TRBJ2-1; no firm D call. This CDR3 has 16 amino acids. Trimming shortened V by 6 bases and J by 4 bases, and 19 bases separated the two germline ends. CDR3 in amino acids: CASSLANAPAYNEQFF. The CDR3 coding sequence is TGTGCCAGCAGCCTGGCCAACGCCCCGGCTTACAATGAGCAGTTCTTC.

In this sample, this clonotype turned up a few times. The rearrangement links TRBV4-1 to TRBJ2-5; D uncertain. Trimming removed 4 bases from V and 1 base from J, with 7 bases in between. From germline, CDR1 is MGHRA and CDR2 YSYEKL. The CDR3 is 13 amino acids. This CDR3 reads CASSLSTQETQYF. CDR3 bases: TGCGCCAGCAGCCTCTCTACCCAAGAGACCCAGTACTTC.

J is TRBJ1-5 and V is TRBV6-5; 8 bases match TRBD1. The CDR3 contains 15 residues. CDR1 is MNHEY and CDR2 is SVGAGI in the germline V gene. V trimming: 6 bases; J trimming: 1 base; junction bases outside the gene matches: 5. CDR3 in DNA: TGTGCCAGCAGACCGGACAGGGCGAGCAATCAGCCCCAGCATTTT. Protein sequence: CASRPDRASNQPQHF.

The V gene is TRBV6-5, the J gene TRBJ1-5, with no clear D. The germline V and J ends were trimmed by 5 bases and 0 bases, with 11 bases remaining between them. The CDR3 spans 15 residues. Germline loops: CDR1 MNHEY, CDR2 SVGAGI. Written as DNA, the CDR3 is TGTGCCAGCAGTATCCGGGAGTATAGCAATCAGCCCCAGCATTTT. The encoded protein is CASSIREYSNQPQHF.

The chain joins TRBV7-3 to TRBJ1-6, with no clear D. V was shortened by 3 bases and J by 7 bases, with 13 bases between the two germline ends. Germline CDR1 reads SGHTA; CDR2 reads FQGTGA. This CDR3 comprises 15 residues. In DNA form, the CDR3 reads TGTGCCAGCAGCTTGGGCTTAGGCAAAAATTCACCCCTCCACTTT. Amino acid sequence: CASSLGLGKNSPLHF.

This clonotype has only a few counts. The chain recombines TRBV20-1 with TRBJ1-5; the match to TRBD1 covers 7 bases. The germline CDR1 and CDR2 sequences are DFQATT and SNEGSKA (reference sequence). The V and J ends lost 2 bases and 7 bases, in that order; junction bases with no gene match: 5. This CDR3 has 13 amino acids. This CDR3 is CSARRQGVQPQHF. The CDR3 DNA reads TGCAGTGCTAGAAGACAGGGTGTGCAGCCCCAGCATTTT.

V is TRBV19 and J is TRBJ1-2; D not certain. Germline lookup yields CDR1 LNHDA and CDR2 SQIVND (reference sequence). CDR3 length equals 15 residues. V shed 5 bases and J shed 0 bases, with 13 bases lying between them. The CDR3 bases are TGTGCCAGTAGTCAATCCCGCCTAGCTAACTATGGCTACACCTTC. Translation: CASSQSRLANYGYTF.

This clonotype was picked up a small number of times. J is TRBJ2-5 and V is TRBV27, with 8 positions matching TRBD1. CDR1 is MNHEY and CDR2 is SMNVEV in the germline V gene (reference sequence). The CDR3 totals 15 residues. V lost 5 bases and J lost 4; bases outside the gene matches: 9. In nucleotides, the CDR3 is TGTGCCAGCAGTCCCCGACAGGGGACAAGAGAGACCCAGTACTTC. This translates into CASSPRQGTRETQYF.

This clonotype was observed a handful of times. The chain joins TRBV30 to TRBJ1-5, with no clear D. This CDR3 has 15 amino acids. With 2 bases removed from V and 0 bases from J, the gap between germline ends came to 11 bases. Germline lookup yields CDR1 GTSNPN and CDR2 SVGIG (reference sequence). The CDR3 here is CAWSSGINSNQPQHF. The CDR3 DNA reads as TGTGCCTGGAGTAGCGGAATTAATAGCAATCAGCCCCAGCATTTT.

This clonotype has a handful of counts. The chain uses TRBV27 and TRBJ2-2; 11 positions agree with TRBD2. Per the germline V gene, CDR1 is MNHEY and CDR2 is SMNVEV (reference sequence). This CDR3 comprises 15 residues. J gave up 2 bases and V 6 bases, and 2 bases lay outside the gene matches. CDR3 nucleotides: TGTGCCAGCAGGACTAGCGGGATAAACACCGGGGAGCTGTTTTTT. Translation: CASRTSGINTGELFF.